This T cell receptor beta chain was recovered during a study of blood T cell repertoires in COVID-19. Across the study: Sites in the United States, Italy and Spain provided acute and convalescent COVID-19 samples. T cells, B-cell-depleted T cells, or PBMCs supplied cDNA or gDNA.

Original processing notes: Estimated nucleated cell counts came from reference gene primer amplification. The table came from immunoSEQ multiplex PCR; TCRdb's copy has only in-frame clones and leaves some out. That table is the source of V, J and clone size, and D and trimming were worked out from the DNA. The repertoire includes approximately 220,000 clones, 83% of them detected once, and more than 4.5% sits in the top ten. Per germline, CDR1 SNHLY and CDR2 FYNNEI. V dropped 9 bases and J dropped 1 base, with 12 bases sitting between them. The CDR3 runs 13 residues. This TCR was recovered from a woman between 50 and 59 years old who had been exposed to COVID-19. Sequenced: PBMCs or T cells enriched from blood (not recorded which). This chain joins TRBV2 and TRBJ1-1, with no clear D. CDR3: CARSSDSNTEAFF. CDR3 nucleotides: TGTGCCAGATCGAGCGATTCGAACACTGAAGCTTTCTTT.